One sample yielded the 13 T cell receptor beta chains listed below, sequenced in a study of blood T cells in healthy people across ages. With a J-beta primer mix and a sample-barcoded 5' primer, a second PCR ran about 7 to 11 cycles. TCRdb called the 5' RACE reads again in MiXCR, with one record for every CDR3 protein. Here the sample spans 600,000 to 800,000 distinct CDR3 sequences, around a fifth being singletons. The specimen was blood. Receptors originate from a man in his sixties or seventies in good health.

Regarding this clonotype: This may arise from a read error, as a much more abundant clone is one base away. The chain employs TRBV28 and TRBJ1-3; D remains unclear. The CDR3 contains 14 residues. Germline V gene sequence: CDR1 MDHEN, CDR2 SYDVKM. Trimming shortened V by 5 bases and J by 1 base, and 9 bases separated the two germline ends. The CDR3 sequence: CASSLGPSGNTIYF. The CDR3 DNA sequence: TGTGCCAGCAGTCTCGGACCGTCTGGAAACACCATATATTTT.

This clonotype appeared a few times. J is TRBJ2-1 and V is TRBV6-1, with no clear D. The germline V gene has CDR1 MNHNS and CDR2 SASEGT. V shed 2 bases and J shed 5 bases, with 7 bases lying between them. The CDR3 runs to 13 residues. CDR3 DNA sequence: TGTGCCAGCAGTGAAACCCCAAACAATGAGCAGTTCTTC. Residues: CASSETPNNEQFF.

This clonotype was detected ten times or more. CDR3 in DNA: TGCAGTGCAACATTTGGTGGGAGACTAGGCGGGGAGCTGTTTTTT. It is translated as CSATFGGRLGGELFF. J is TRBJ2-2 and V is TRBV20-1, with D tentatively TRBD2 (6 bases). The V gene's germline CDR1 is DFQATT and CDR2 SNEGSKA (reference sequence). CDR3 length: 15 amino acids. Trimming pared 6 bases from V and 7 bases from J, leaving 21 bases between.

The chain employs TRBV7-9 and TRBJ1-1; a possible D gene is TRBD1 (5 bases). Looked up from germline, CDR1 is SEHNR and CDR2 is FQNEAQ (reference sequence). Trimming took off 3 bases at V and 8 bases at J, with 13 bases between the two ends. This CDR3 comprises 13 residues. The CDR3 DNA sequence: TGTGCCAGCAGCTTTGACAGTGGACTCGAAGCTTTCTTT. Amino acid sequence: CASSFDSGLEAFF.

The rearrangement uses TRBV2 and TRBJ2-2; 8 bases agree with TRBD1. V gave up 9 bases and J gave up 5 bases; unmatched junction bases: 11. Germline V CDR1 and CDR2: SNHLY, FYNNEI. There are 15 residues in the CDR3. The DNA of the CDR3 is TGTGCCAGTCTACCAGACAGGGGTGGTACCGGGGAGCTGTTTTTT. Encoded protein: CASLPDRGGTGELFF.

Points on this clonotype: At one end the junction does not follow the germline gene, possibly because of a read error. This chain uses TRBV12-5 with TRBJ2-6; 8 nucleotides match TRBD1. The CDR3 spans 15 residues. The germline V gene has CDR1 LGHNT and CDR2 FRNRAP. The CDR3 here is CASGYSLTGDNVLTF. CDR3 nucleotide sequence: TGTGCTAGTGGCTACTCCCTGACAGGGGACAACGTCCTGACTTTC.

The V call is TRBV11-2, the J call TRBJ2-5; TRBD2 is a possible D gene (5 bases). V was shortened by 6 bases and J by 5 bases, with 19 bases between the two germline ends. This CDR3 has 15 residues. Germline-derived CDR1 and CDR2 are SGHAT and FQNNGV. The CDR3 DNA follows: TGTGCCAGCAGTTCTCCGAGGTCAGCGGTGGAGACCCAGTACTTC. It encodes CASSSPRSAVETQYF.

This clonotype was detected a few times. This is likely a read error, given that the CDR3 carries no conserved phenylalanine or tryptophan at its end. The chain links TRBV20-1 to TRBJ2-7, with 11 bases identical to TRBD2. Germline lookup yields CDR1 DFQATT and CDR2 SNEGSKA (reference sequence). The V and J ends lost 5 bases and 4 bases, in that order; junction bases with no gene match: 4. This CDR3 spans 13 amino acids. The CDR3 loop reads CSALAGGPYEQYL. CDR3 coding DNA: TGCAGTGCTTTAGCGGGAGGGCCTTACGAGCAGTACCTC.

This clonotype has only a few counts. The chain links TRBV28 to TRBJ2-1; D call uncertain. The V end lost 8 bases, the J end lost 0 bases, and 14 bases lay between the germline ends. Per the germline V gene, CDR1 is MDHEN and CDR2 is SYDVKM. CDR3 length: 15 residues. The CDR3, as DNA: TGTGCCAGCGGGCTGGCGGAAAGCTCCTACAATGAGCAGTTCTTC. This codes for CASGLAESSYNEQFF.

In this sample, this clonotype turned up a few times. The chain couples TRBV4-1 to TRBJ1-4, with 7 positions matching TRBD1. In germline, CDR1 is MGHRA, CDR2 YSYEKL. The CDR3 runs 15 residues. V was pared by 4 bases and J by 10 bases, with 12 bases of the junction left unmatched. This CDR3 reads CASSREQGWGGKLFF. As DNA, the CDR3 is TGCGCCAGCAGCCGAGAACAGGGGTGGGGGGGAAAACTGTTTTTT.

The chain couples TRBV20-1 to TRBJ1-2, with 8 bases lining up with TRBD1. The germline gives CDR1 DFQATT, CDR2 SNEGSKA (reference sequence). Germline trimming cut 5 bases from V and 2 bases from J; bases unmatched to any gene: 10. The CDR3 has 15 residues. The CDR3 DNA sequence: TGCAGTGCTCAGGACGGACAGGGAGGGAACTATGGCTACACCTTC. Its protein is CSAQDGQGGNYGYTF.

DNA of the CDR3: TGTGCCAGCAGCTTAGGCGGGACTAGTGGTGGCTACGAGCAGTACTTC. Its translation: CASSLGGTSGGYEQYF. The V gene is TRBV11-2, the J gene TRBJ2-7; 8 nucleotides align to TRBD2. CDR1 is SGHAT, CDR2 FQNNGV, per germline. This CDR3 has 16 amino acids. J was trimmed by 3 bases and V by 1 base; bases with no gene match: 8.

The CDR3 loop reads CASNRAGGLIYEQYF. As DNA, the CDR3 is TGTGCCAGCAACCGAGCAGGGGGGCTTATTTACGAGCAGTACTTC. The chain recombines TRBV21-1 with TRBJ2-7; no check of the table's D call, TRBD1, against the DNA was made. TRBV21-1 represents a pseudogene. This CDR3 spans 15 amino acids.